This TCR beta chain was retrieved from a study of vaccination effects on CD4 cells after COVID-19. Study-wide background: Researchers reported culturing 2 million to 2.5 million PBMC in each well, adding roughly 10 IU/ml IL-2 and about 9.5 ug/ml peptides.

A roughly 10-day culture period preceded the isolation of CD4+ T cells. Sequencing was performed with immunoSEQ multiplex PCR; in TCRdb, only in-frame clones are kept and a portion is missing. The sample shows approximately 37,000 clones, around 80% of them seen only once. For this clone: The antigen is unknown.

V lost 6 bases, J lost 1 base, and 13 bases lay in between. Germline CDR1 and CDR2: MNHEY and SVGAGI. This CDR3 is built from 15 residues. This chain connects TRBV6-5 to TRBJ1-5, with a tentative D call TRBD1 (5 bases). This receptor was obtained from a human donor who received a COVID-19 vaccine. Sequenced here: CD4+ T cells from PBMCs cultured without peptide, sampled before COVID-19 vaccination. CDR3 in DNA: TGTGCCAGCAGGCCCAGGGTTAGCAGCAATCAGCCCCAGCATTTT. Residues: CASRPRVSSNQPQHF.